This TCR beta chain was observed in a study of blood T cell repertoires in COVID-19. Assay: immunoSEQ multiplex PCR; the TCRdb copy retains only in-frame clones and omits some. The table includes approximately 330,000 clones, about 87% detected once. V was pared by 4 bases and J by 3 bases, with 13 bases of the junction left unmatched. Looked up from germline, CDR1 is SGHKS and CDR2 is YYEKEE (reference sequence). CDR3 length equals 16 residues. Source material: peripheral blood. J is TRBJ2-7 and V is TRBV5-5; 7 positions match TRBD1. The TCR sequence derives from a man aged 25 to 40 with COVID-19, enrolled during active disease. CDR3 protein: CASSEETGYPLYEQYF. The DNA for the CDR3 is TGTGCCAGCAGCGAGGAGACAGGGTACCCCCTCTACGAGCAGTACTTC. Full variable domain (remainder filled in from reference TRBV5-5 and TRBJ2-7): DAGVTQSPTHLIKTRGQQVTLRCSPISGHKSVSWYQQVLGQGPQFIFQYYEKEERGRGNFPDRFSARQFPNYSSELNVNALLLGDSALYLCASSEETGYPLYEQYFGPGTRLTVT.